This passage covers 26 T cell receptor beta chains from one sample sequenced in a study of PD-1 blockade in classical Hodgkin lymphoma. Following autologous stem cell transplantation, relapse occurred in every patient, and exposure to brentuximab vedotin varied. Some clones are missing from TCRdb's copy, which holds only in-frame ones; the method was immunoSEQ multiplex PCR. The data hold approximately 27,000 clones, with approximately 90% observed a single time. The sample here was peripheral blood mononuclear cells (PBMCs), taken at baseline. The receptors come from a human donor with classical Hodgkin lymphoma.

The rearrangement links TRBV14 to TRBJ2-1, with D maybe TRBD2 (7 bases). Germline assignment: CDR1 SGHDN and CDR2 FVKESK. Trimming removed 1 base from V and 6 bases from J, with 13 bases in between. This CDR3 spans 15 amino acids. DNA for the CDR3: TGTGCCAGCAGCCAAGTGGGGGGGGCTGGCAATGAGCAGTTCTTC. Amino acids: CASSQVGGAGNEQFF. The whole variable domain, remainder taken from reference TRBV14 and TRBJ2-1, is EAGVTQFPSHSVIEKGQTVTLRCDPISGHDNLYWYRRVMGKEIKFLLHFVKESKQDESGMPNNRFLAERTGGTYSTLKVQPAELEDSGVYFCASSQVGGAGNEQFFGPGTRLTVL.

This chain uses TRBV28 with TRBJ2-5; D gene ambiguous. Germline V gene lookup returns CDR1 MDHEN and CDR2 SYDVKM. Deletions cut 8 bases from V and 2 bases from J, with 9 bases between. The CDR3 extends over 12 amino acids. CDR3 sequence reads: CASSVAQETQYF. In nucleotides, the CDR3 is TGTGCCAGCTCGGTCGCACAAGAGACCCAGTACTTC. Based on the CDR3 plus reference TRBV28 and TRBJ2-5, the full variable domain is DVKVTQSSRYLVKRTGEKVFLECVQDMDHENMFWYRQDPGLGLRLIYFSYDVKMKEKGDIPEGYSVSREKKERFSLILESASTNQTSMYLCASSVAQETQYFGPGTRLLVL.

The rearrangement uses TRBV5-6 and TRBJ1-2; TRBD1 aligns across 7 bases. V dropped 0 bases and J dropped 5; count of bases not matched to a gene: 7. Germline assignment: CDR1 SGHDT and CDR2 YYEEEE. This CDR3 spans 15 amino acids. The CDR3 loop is CASSLVQGGGYGYTF. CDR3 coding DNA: TGTGCCAGCAGCTTGGTTCAGGGGGGAGGGTATGGCTACACCTTC.

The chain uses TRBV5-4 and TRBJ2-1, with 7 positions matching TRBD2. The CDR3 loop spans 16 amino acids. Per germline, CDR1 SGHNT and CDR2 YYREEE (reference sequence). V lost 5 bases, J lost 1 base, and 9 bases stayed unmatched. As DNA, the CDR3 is TGTGCCAGCAGAACTACCCTAGCGGATTCCTACAATGAGCAGTTCTTC. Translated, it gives CASRTTLADSYNEQFF.

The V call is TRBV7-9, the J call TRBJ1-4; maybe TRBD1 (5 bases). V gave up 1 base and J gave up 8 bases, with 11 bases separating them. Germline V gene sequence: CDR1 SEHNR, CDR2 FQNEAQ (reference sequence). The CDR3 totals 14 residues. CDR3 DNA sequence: TGTGCCAGCAGCTTAGGGGGGATGCAAGAAAAACTGTTTTTT. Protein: CASSLGGMQEKLFF.

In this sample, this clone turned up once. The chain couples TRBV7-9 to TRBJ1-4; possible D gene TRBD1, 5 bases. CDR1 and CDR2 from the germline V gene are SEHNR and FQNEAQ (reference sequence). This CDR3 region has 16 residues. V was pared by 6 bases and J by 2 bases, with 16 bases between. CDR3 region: CASRRDEVLTNEKLFF. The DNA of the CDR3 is TGTGCCAGCAGGCGGGACGAGGTGTTGACTAATGAAAAACTGTTTTTT.

The CDR3 spells CASSILPLAGSSPLHF. The CDR3 nucleotides read TGTGCCAGTAGTATTCTCCCCTTGGCGGGGAGTTCACCCCTCCACTTT. V and J are TRBV19 and TRBJ1-6; D unresolved. The CDR3 spans 16 residues. Germline V gene lookup returns CDR1 LNHDA and CDR2 SQIVND (reference sequence). Trimming left V 3 bases short and J 9 bases short, with 18 bases between.

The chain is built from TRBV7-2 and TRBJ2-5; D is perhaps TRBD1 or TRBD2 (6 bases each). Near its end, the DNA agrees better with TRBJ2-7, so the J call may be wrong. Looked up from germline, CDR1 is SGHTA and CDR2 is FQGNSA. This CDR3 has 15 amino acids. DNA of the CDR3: TGTGCCAGCAGCCGGGTGGGGGGCGACCCCTACGAGCAGTACTTC. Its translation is CASSRVGGDPYEQYF.

The CDR3 DNA reads TGTGCCAGCAGCTCAGGGGGGCGCGAGCAGTACTTC. This codes for CASSSGGREQYF. The chain couples TRBV11-2 to TRBJ2-5; perhaps TRBD1 as D (7 bases). TRBJ2-7 matches the DNA end more closely, so the J call is doubtful. Germline values: CDR1 SGHAT, CDR2 FQNNGV. The CDR3 loop spans 12 amino acids.

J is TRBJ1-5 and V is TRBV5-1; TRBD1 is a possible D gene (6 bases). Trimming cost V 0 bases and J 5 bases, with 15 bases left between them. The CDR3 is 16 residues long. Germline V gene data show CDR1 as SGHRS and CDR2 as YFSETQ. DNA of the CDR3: TGCGCCAGCAGCTTGGTGGGGGGGGCGAAGGATCAGCCCCAGCATTTT. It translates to CASSLVGGAKDQPQHF.

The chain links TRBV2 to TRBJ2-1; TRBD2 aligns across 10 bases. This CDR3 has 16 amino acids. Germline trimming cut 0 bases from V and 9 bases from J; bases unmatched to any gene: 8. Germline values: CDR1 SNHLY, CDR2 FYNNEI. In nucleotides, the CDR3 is TGTGCCAGCAGTGAAGCACCTAGACTAGCGGGTGGTGAGCAGTTCTTC. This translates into CASSEAPRLAGGEQFF.

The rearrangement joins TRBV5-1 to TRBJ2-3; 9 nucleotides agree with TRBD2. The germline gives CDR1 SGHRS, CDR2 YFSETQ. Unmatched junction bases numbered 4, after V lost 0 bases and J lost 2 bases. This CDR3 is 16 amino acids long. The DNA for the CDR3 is TGCGCCAGCAGCTTGGCTAGCGGGGCACACACAGATACGCAGTATTTT. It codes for CASSLASGAHTDTQYF. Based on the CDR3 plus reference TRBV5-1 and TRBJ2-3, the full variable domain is KAGVTQTPRYLIKTRGQQVTLSCSPISGHRSVSWYQQTPGQGLQFLFEYFSETQRNKGNFPGRFSGRQFSNSRSEMNVSTLELGDSALYLCASSLASGAHTDTQYFGPGTRLTVL.

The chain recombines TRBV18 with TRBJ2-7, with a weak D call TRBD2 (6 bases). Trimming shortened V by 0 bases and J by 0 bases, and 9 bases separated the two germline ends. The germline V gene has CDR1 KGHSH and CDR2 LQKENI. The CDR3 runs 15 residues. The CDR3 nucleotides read TGTGCCAGCTCACCACCGGCGGGGCCCTCCTACGAGCAGTACTTC. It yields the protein CASSPPAGPSYEQYF.

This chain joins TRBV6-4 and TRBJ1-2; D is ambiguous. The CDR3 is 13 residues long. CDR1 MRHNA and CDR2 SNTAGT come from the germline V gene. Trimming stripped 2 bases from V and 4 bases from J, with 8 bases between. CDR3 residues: CASSDEGTYGYTF. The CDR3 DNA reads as TGTGCCAGCAGTGACGAGGGAACCTATGGCTACACCTTC.

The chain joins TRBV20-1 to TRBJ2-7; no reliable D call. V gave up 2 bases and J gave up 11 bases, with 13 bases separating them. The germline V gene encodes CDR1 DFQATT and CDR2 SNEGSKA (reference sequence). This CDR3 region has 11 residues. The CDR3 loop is CSARQNQVEYF. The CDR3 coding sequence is TGCAGTGCTAGACAGAACCAGGTGGAGTACTTC.

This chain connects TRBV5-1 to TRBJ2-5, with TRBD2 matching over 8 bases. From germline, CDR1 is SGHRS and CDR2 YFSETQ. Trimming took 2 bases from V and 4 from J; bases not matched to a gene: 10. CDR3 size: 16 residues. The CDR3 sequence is CASSFRSGGAAETQYF. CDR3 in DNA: TGCGCCAGCAGCTTTAGGTCGGGGGGGGCCGCAGAGACCCAGTACTTC.

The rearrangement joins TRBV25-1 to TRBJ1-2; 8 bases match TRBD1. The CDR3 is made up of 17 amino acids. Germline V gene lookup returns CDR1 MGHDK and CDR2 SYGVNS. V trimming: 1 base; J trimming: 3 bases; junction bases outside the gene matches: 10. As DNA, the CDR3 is TGTGCCAGCAGTGAATCGGAGACAGGGGCCCCCTACTATGGCTACACCTTC. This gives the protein CASSESETGAPYYGYTF.

CDR3 DNA sequence: TGTGCCAGCAGTTCCCCGGGACAGGGGCAAGAGACCCAGTACTTC. The encoded protein is CASSSPGQGQETQYF. This chain uses TRBV6-5 with TRBJ2-5; TRBD1 matches at 10 bases. Looked up from germline, CDR1 is MNHEY and CDR2 is SVGAGI. V lost 4 bases and J lost 2; bases outside the gene matches: 4. This CDR3 spans 15 amino acids.

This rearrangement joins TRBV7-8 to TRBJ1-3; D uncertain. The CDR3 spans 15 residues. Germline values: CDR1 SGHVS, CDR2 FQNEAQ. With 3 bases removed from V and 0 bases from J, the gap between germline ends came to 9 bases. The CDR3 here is CASSFTISSGNTIYF. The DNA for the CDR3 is TGTGCCAGCAGCTTTACAATCAGCTCTGGAAACACCATATATTTT.

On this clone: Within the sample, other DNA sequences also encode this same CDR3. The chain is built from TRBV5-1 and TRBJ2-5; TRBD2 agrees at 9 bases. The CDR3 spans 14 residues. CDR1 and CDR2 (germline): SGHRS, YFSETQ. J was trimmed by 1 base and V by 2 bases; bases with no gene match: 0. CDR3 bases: TGCGCCAGCAGCTTAGCGGGGGGCCAAGAGACCCAGTACTTC. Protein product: CASSLAGGQETQYF.

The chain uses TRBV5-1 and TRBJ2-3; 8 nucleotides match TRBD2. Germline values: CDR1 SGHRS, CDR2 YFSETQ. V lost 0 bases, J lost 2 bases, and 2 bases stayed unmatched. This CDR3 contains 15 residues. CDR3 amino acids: CASSLVAGSTDTQYF. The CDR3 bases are TGCGCCAGCAGCTTGGTAGCGGGGTCCACAGATACGCAGTATTTT. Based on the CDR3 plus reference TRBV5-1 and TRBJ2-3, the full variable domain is KAGVTQTPRYLIKTRGQQVTLSCSPISGHRSVSWYQQTPGQGLQFLFEYFSETQRNKGNFPGRFSGRQFSNSRSEMNVSTLELGDSALYLCASSLVAGSTDTQYFGPGTRLTVL.

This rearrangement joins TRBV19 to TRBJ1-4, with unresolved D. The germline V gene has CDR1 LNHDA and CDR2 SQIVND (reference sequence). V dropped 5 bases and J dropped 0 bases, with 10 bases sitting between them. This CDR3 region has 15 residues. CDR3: CASSSLTTTNEKLFF. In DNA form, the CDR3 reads TGTGCCAGTAGTTCCCTGACGACAACTAATGAAAAACTGTTTTTT. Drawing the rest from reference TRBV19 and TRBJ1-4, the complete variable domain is DGGITQSPKYLFRKEGQNVTLSCEQNLNHDAMYWYRQDPGQGLRLIYYSQIVNDFQKGDIAEGYSVSREKKESFPLTVTSAQKNPTAFYLCASSSLTTTNEKLFFGSGTQLSVL.

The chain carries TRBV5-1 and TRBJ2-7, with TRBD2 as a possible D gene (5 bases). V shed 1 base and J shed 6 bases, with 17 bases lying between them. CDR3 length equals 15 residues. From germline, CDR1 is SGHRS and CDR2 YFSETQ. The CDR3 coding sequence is TGCGCCAGCAGCTTGTATATAAGCGGTGCAGGCGAGCAGTACTTC. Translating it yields CASSLYISGAGEQYF.

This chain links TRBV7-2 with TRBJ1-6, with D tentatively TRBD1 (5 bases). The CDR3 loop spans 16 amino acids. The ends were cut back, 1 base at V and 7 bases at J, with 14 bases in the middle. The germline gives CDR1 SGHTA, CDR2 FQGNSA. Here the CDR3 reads CASSLVVGAQNSPLHF. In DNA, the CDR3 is TGTGCCAGCAGCTTAGTTGTAGGGGCCCAGAATTCACCCCTCCACTTT.

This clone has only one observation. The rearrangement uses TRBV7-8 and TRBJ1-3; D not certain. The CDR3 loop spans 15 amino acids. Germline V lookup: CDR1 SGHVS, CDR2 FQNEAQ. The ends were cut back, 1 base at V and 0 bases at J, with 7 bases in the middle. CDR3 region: CASSLVGNSGNTIYF. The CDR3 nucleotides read TGTGCCAGCAGCTTAGTTGGGAACTCTGGAAACACCATATATTTT.

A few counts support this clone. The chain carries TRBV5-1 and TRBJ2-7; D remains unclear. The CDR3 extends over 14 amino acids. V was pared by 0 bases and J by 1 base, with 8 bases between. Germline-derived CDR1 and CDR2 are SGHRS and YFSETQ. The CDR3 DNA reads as TGCGCCAGCAGCTTGGATGGGTTATCCTACGAGCAGTACTTC. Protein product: CASSLDGLSYEQYF.